The 25 T cell receptor beta chains presented below share a single source sample, sequenced in a study of somatic mutations in cytotoxic T cells in rheumatoid arthritis (dated by TCRdb to 2017 to 2019). The library was built by means of the immunoSEQ multiplex PCR assay. Sourced from immuneACCESS, this table was stored by TCRdb with only in-frame sequences that have V and J called. A share of the clones is absent; for the studies checked, an unresolved V gene accounts for under half, and the remainder has no known explanation. The sample has around 3,500 clones on record, about four fifths of them singletons. Jointly, the top ten make up around 67% of the sample. Sequenced sample: CD8+ T cells sorted from blood. The receptors were gathered from a man aged 35-49 years with rheumatoid arthritis.

This clone was seen a single time. This sample includes further DNA sequences coding for the same CDR3. Written as DNA, the CDR3 is TGCGCCAGCAGCCAATCTTCGTCCGGGAGCTACGAGCAGTACTTC. Translation: CASSQSSSGSYEQYF. The V and J genes are TRBV4-3 and TRBJ2-7, with D possibly TRBD2 on 6 matching bases. Between the trimmed V and J ends, which lost 2 bases and 3 bases, there was a span of 14 bases. The CDR3 length is 15 residues. The germline gives CDR1 LGHNA, CDR2 YSLEER.

Of note for this clone: Since a far larger clone is one base different, this is likely a read error. This chain connects TRBV1 to TRBJ2-7; no DNA check was done on the table's D call, TRBD2. TRBV1 constitutes a pseudogene. The CDR3 is 15 amino acids. This CDR3 is CTSSQSSSGSYEQYF. CDR3 bases: TGCACCAGCAGCCAATCTTCTAGCGGGAGCTACGAGCAGTACTTC.

This clone was picked up one time. The rearrangement uses TRBV10-1 and TRBJ2-1; D is ambiguous. The CDR3 has 12 amino acids. The germline V gene encodes CDR1 WNHNN and CDR2 SYGVQD (reference sequence). Trimming stripped 3 bases from V and 3 bases from J, with 3 bases between. The CDR3 DNA reads TGCGCCAGCAGTGACCTCTACAATGAGCAGTTCTTC. Amino acids: CASSDLYNEQFF.

The chain has TRBV14 and TRBJ2-7; D remains ambiguous. The CDR3 has 11 amino acids. CDR1 SGHDN and CDR2 FVKESK come from the germline V gene. V dropped 5 bases and J dropped 3 bases, with 5 bases sitting between them. CDR3 sequence (DNA): TGTGCCAGCAGCGGCGGCTACGAGCAGTACTTC. It codes for CASSGGYEQYF.

The chain is built from TRBV27 and TRBJ2-2, with 10 bases identical to TRBD1. Germline trimming cut 5 bases from V and 3 bases from J; bases unmatched to any gene: 6. The CDR3 has 16 amino acids. Germline V gene data show CDR1 as MNHEY and CDR2 as SMNVEV (reference sequence). CDR3 DNA sequence: TGTGCCAGCAGTCATCCGGGACAGGGGTACACCGGGGAGCTGTTTTTT. It yields the protein CASSHPGQGYTGELFF.

This clone was detected once. V is TRBV5-8 and J is TRBJ2-3; 7 nucleotides match TRBD1. The CDR3 spans 15 residues. J lost 5 bases, V lost 4 bases, and 10 bases had no gene match. In germline, CDR1 is SGHTS, CDR2 YDEGEE. CDR3 coding DNA: TGTGCCAGCAGCATAGCAGGGGGAATTGGAGATACGCAGTATTTT. Translation: CASSIAGGIGDTQYF.

This chain links TRBV28 with TRBJ1-1, with a weak D call TRBD1 (6 bases). V gave up 4 bases and J gave up 4 bases, with 13 bases separating them. This CDR3 is built from 14 residues. From germline, CDR1 is MDHEN and CDR2 SYDVKM. CDR3 nucleotides: TGTGCCAGCAGTTCCAACCCCAGGGGCACTGAAGCTTTCTTT. It yields the protein CASSSNPRGTEAFF.

The J gene is TRBJ2-7, the V gene TRBV11-2, with 12 bases fitting TRBD2. V lost 4 bases to trimming and J lost 4 bases; unmatched junction nucleotides: 17. The germline V gene encodes CDR1 SGHAT and CDR2 FQNNGV. CDR3 length: 19 amino acids. The CDR3, as DNA: TGTGCCAGCAGCTCTTCTTACTTACCACTAGCGGGAGGAACGTACGAGCAGTACTTC. Amino acid sequence: CASSSSYLPLAGGTYEQYF.

This clone has more than one count but fewer than ten. The gene calls are TRBV6-1 and TRBJ2-3, with 10 bases fitting TRBD2. Per germline, CDR1 MNHNS and CDR2 SASEGT. The V segment lost 2 bases and the J segment 2 bases; nucleotides outside the gene matches: 7. The CDR3 contains 17 residues. The CDR3 region is CASSELSGGASTDTQYF. CDR3 in DNA: TGTGCCAGCAGTGAATTAAGCGGGGGGGCCTCCACAGATACGCAGTATTTT.

This clone has more than one count but fewer than ten. The chain is built from TRBV4-1 and TRBJ2-5; TRBD1 might be the D (7 bases). V lost 6 bases to trimming and J lost 5 bases, with 28 bases between them. Germline CDR1 is MGHRA and CDR2 is YSYEKL. This CDR3 has 18 amino acids. CDR3 sequence (DNA): TGCGCCAGCAGACCCACACCAGGGGGGCGCTACGGGACCGAGACCCAGTACTTC. Protein: CASRPTPGGRYGTETQYF.

The chain has TRBV7-9 and TRBJ2-1; D is perhaps TRBD2 (6 bases). This CDR3 is 17 amino acids long. Germline V gives CDR1 SEHNR, CDR2 FQNEAQ (reference sequence). V lost 0 bases, J lost 6 bases, and 18 bases lay in between. The CDR3 DNA reads TGTGCCAGCAGCTTAGCATATGGTGGGGTGGAGGGCAATGAGCAGTTCTTC. It encodes CASSLAYGGVEGNEQFF.

This clone appeared once. The chain combines TRBV11-2 with TRBJ2-1; D is unresolved. V shed 5 bases and J shed 4 bases, with 18 bases lying between them. Germline V gives CDR1 SGHAT, CDR2 FQNNGV. There are 16 residues in the CDR3. The CDR3 spells CASSLTPAALYNEQFF. As DNA, the CDR3 is TGTGCCAGCAGCCTCACCCCTGCGGCTCTTTACAATGAGCAGTTCTTC.

The V call is TRBV5-1, the J call TRBJ2-7; 9 bases match TRBD1. This CDR3 is built from 15 residues. The ends lost 4 bases at V and 1 base at J; junction bases unmatched: 6. Per germline, CDR1 SGHRS and CDR2 YFSETQ. CDR3 nucleotide sequence: TGCGCCAGCAGCCCGGGACAGGGATATTCCTACGAGCAGTACTTC. This gives the protein CASSPGQGYSYEQYF.

This clone was counted only a few times. The rearrangement links TRBV12-1 to TRBJ2-7; no check of the table's D call, TRBD2, against the DNA was made. TRBV12-1 represents a pseudogene. This CDR3 spans 19 amino acids. The chain's CDR3 is CASINTPPGTSGRGHEQYF. The CDR3 DNA is TGTGCCAGCATTAACACCCCCCCCGGGACTAGCGGGAGGGGCCACGAGCAGTACTTC.

The gene calls are TRBV10-2 and TRBJ1-3, with unresolved D. The CDR3 is 15 amino acids. The V gene lost 2 bases and the J gene lost 0 bases, with 8 bases spanning the gap. Per germline, CDR1 WSHSY and CDR2 SAAADI. The CDR3 reads CASSENSRSGNTIYF. DNA of the CDR3: TGCGCCAGCAGTGAGAACAGCCGCTCTGGAAACACCATATATTTT.

J is TRBJ2-1 and V is TRBV28; 13 nucleotides line up with TRBD2. Germline assignment: CDR1 MDHEN and CDR2 SYDVKM. The CDR3 is 19 residues long. V trimming: 7 bases; J trimming: 6 bases; junction bases outside the gene matches: 18. CDR3 in amino acids: CASTATGTSGTLGLNEQFF. In nucleotides, the CDR3 is TGTGCCAGCACCGCGACCGGGACTAGCGGGACACTGGGACTCAATGAGCAGTTCTTC.

This clone was seen a handful of times. The chain carries TRBV18 and TRBJ2-3; 11 bases are a match to TRBD2. The CDR3 consists of 15 residues. Per the germline V gene, CDR1 is KGHSH and CDR2 is LQKENI. The V and J ends lost 6 bases and 3 bases, in that order; junction bases with no gene match: 5. The CDR3 DNA is TGTGCCAGCTCGCCGCTAGCGGGAGGAACAGATACGCAGTATTTT. This encodes CASSPLAGGTDTQYF.

This sequence joins TRBV29-1 and TRBJ2-1; the D is unclear. Germline V lookup: CDR1 SQVTM, CDR2 ANQGSEA. V lost 3 bases to trimming and J lost 8 bases, with 20 bases between them. CDR3 length: 15 residues. CDR3 nucleotide sequence: TGCAGCGTTGAGGGTGGTCAGGTAGAGTCGGATGAGCAGTTCTTC. Translation gives CSVEGGQVESDEQFF.

The rearrangement uses TRBV6-5 and TRBJ1-4; D is undetermined. Trimming stripped 6 bases from V and 0 bases from J, with 8 bases between. The CDR3 has 14 amino acids. Germline V gives CDR1 MNHEY, CDR2 SVGAGI. DNA of the CDR3: TGTGCCAGCAGGCCCAGTACAACTAATGAAAAACTGTTTTTT. Amino acids: CASRPSTTNEKLFF.

This clone was observed a few times. V is TRBV28 and J is TRBJ2-7; D is unresolved. With 3 bases removed from V and 6 bases from J, the gap between germline ends came to 18 bases. CDR3 length: 15 residues. Germline CDR1 reads MDHEN; CDR2 reads SYDVKM. The CDR3 DNA sequence: TGTGCCAGCAGTTTGGGCAGGAACCCGGTGGGCGAGCAGTACTTC. It yields the protein CASSLGRNPVGEQYF.

This chain connects TRBV29-1 to TRBJ2-5; a weak D match, TRBD2 (6 bases). In germline, CDR1 is SQVTM, CDR2 ANQGSEA. The CDR3 contains 14 residues. The germline V and J ends were trimmed by 0 bases and 5 bases, with 13 bases remaining between them. The CDR3: CSVEDAAGSETQYF. Written as DNA, the CDR3 is TGCAGCGTTGAAGATGCTGCGGGAAGTGAGACCCAGTACTTC.

The chain employs TRBV19 and TRBJ2-2; TRBD1 is a possible D gene (5 bases). The CDR3 extends over 16 amino acids. Trimming stripped 6 bases from V and 8 bases from J, with 22 bases between. Germline lookup yields CDR1 LNHDA and CDR2 SQIVND (reference sequence). The DNA for the CDR3 is TGTGCCAGTAGCTGGGGCTGGGGTGTAGACGAGGGGGAGCTGTTTTTT. This sequence encodes CASSWGWGVDEGELFF. The whole variable domain, remainder taken from reference TRBV19 and TRBJ2-2, is DGGITQSPKYLFRKEGQNVTLSCEQNLNHDAMYWYRQDPGQGLRLIYYSQIVNDFQKGDIAEGYSVSREKKESFPLTVTSAQKNPTAFYLCASSWGWGVDEGELFFGEGSRLTVL.

V is TRBV13 and J is TRBJ2-2, with 7 nucleotides matching TRBD2. CDR3 length equals 15 residues. Germline V gene lookup returns CDR1 PRHDT and CDR2 FYEKMQ (reference sequence). Trimming took 6 bases from V and 2 from J; bases not matched to a gene: 6. DNA for the CDR3: TGTGCCAGCAGGCCTAGCGGATTTAACACCGGGGAGCTGTTTTTT. Protein: CASRPSGFNTGELFF.

This clone occurred a few times. The chain employs TRBV4-2 and TRBJ2-1, with 9 bases identical to TRBD2. CDR1 and CDR2 from the germline V gene are LGHNA and YNFKEQ. V dropped 0 bases and J dropped 7; count of bases not matched to a gene: 7. CDR3 length: 16 amino acids. The chain's CDR3 is CASSQDQNSGSNEQFF. In nucleotides, the CDR3 is TGTGCCAGCAGCCAAGATCAAAATAGCGGGAGTAATGAGCAGTTCTTC.

J is TRBJ2-3 and V is TRBV7-9, with 7 bases lining up with TRBD1. This CDR3 region has 15 residues. With V trimmed by 5 bases and J by 10 bases, 15 bases remained unmatched. Germline lookup yields CDR1 SEHNR and CDR2 FQNEAQ (reference sequence). This CDR3 is CASSQAGQARPAQYF. The CDR3 bases are TGTGCCAGCAGCCAAGCTGGACAGGCCAGACCAGCGCAGTATTTT.